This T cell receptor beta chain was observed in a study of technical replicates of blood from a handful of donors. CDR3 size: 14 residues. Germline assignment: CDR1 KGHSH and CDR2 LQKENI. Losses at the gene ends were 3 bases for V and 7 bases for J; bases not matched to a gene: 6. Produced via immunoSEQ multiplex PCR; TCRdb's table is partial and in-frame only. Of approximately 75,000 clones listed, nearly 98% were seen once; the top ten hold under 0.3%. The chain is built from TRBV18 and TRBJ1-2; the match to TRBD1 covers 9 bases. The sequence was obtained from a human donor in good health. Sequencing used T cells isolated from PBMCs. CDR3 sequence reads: CASSPPGQGSGYTF. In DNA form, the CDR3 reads TGTGCCAGCTCACCCCCGGGACAGGGAAGTGGCTACACCTTC. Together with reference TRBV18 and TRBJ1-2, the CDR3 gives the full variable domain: NAGVMQNPRHLVRRRGQEARLRCSPMKGHSHVYWYRQLPEEGLKFMVYLQKENIIDESGMPKERFSAEFPKEGPSILRIQQVVRGDSAAYFCASSPPGQGSGYTFGSGTRLTVV.